One T cell receptor beta chain is described in this entry. As yet, its antigen is unknown. Graft tissue processing released intraepithelial and lamina propria lymphocytes. Only in-frame clones appear in the TCRdb table, and some are missing; sequencing was by immunoSEQ multiplex PCR. The sample carries approximately 20,000 clones, approximately 70% recorded once. The CDR3 length is 10 residues. The germline V gene has CDR1 SQVTM and CDR2 ANQGSEA. The V end was cut by 7 bases, the J end by 4 bases, with 7 bases between. This sample is drawn from a study of graft-versus-host responses after intestinal transplantation. Study-wide points: Recipient marrow showed GvH clones, some seen first in ileum or blood.

The sequences come from ileum tissue, collected 20 days after intestinal transplant. The chain employs TRBV29-1 and TRBJ1-1, with D maybe TRBD1 (5 bases). This TCR was recovered from a human patient who received an intestinal transplant, so some T cells may come from the graft donor. CDR3 protein: CSGQGTEAFF. The CDR3 coding sequence is TGCAGCGGCCAGGGCACTGAAGCTTTCTTT.